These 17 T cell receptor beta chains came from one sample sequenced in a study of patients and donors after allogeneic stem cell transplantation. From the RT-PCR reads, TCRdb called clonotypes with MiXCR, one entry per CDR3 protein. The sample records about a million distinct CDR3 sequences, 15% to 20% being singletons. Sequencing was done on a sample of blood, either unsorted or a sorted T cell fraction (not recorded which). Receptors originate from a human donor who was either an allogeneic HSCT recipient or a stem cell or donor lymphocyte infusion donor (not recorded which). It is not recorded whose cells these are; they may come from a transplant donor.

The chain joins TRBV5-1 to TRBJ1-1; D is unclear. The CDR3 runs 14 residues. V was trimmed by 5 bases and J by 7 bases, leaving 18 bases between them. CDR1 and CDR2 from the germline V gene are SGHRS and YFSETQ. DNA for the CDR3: TGCGCCAGCAGGTGGGCAGACCTTGGGAATGAAGCTTTCTTT. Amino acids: CASRWADLGNEAFF.

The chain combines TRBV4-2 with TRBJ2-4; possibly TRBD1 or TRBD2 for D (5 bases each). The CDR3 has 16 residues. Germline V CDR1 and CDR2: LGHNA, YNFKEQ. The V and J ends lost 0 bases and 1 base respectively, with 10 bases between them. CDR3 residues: CASSQDLGEAKNIQYF. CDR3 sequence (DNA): TGTGCCAGCAGCCAAGATCTGGGGGAGGCCAAAAACATTCAGTACTTC.

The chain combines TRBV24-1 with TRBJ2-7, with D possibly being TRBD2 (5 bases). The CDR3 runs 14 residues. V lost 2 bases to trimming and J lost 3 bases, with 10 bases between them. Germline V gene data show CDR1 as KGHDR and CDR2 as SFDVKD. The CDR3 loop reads CATSDSYGDYEQYF. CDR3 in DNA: TGTGCCACCAGTGATTCCTACGGGGACTACGAGCAGTACTTC.

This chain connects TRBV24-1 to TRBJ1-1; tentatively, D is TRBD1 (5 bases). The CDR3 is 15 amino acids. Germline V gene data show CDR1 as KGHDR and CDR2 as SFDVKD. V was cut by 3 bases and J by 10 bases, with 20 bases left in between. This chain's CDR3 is CATSDLTTVPLSAFF. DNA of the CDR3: TGTGCCACCAGTGATCTTACGACAGTGCCCCTGTCAGCTTTCTTT.

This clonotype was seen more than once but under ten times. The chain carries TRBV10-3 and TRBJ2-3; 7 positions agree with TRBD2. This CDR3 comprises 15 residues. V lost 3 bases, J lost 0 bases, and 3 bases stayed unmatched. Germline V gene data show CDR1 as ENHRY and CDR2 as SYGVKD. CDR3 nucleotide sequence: TGTGCCATCAGTGATGGTAGCGGGAGCACAGATACGCAGTATTTT. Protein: CAISDGSGSTDTQYF.

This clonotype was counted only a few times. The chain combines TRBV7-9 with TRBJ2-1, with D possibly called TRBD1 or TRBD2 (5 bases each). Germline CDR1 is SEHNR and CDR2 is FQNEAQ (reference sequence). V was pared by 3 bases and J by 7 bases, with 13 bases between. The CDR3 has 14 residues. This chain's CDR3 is CASSLYGGRNEQFF. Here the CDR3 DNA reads TGTGCCAGCAGCTTGTATGGGGGAAGAAATGAGCAGTTCTTC.

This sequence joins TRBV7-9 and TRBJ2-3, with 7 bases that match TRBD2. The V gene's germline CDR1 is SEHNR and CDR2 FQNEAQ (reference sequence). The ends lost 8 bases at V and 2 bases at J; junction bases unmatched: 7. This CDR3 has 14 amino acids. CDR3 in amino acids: CASYASGFTDTQYF. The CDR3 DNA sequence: TGTGCCAGCTACGCTAGCGGATTCACAGATACGCAGTATTTT.

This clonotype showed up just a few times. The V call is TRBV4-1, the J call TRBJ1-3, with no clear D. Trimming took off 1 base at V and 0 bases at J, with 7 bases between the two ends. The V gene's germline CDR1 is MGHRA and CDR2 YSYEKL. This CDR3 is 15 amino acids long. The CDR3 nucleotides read TGCGCCAGCAGCCAAGTACTACTCTCTGGAAACACCATATATTTT. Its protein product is CASSQVLLSGNTIYF.

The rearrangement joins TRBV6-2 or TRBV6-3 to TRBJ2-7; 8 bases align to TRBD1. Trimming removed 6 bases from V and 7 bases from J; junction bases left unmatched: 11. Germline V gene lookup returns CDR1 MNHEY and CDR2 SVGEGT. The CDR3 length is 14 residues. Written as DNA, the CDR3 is TGTGCCAGCAGCAGGACAGGGATGGGTAGAGAGCAGTACTTC. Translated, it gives CASSRTGMGREQYF.

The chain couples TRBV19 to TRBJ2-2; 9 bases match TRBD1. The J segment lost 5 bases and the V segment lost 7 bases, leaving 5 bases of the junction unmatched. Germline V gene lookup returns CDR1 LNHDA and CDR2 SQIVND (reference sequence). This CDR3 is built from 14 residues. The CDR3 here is CASTDRGETGELFF. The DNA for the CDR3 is TGTGCCAGTACGGACAGGGGAGAGACCGGGGAGCTGTTTTTT.

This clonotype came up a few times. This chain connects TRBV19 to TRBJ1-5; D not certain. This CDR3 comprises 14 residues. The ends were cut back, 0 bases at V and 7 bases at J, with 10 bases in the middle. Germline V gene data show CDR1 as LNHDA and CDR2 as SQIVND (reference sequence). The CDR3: CASSIEGSGQPQHF. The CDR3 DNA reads TGTGCCAGTAGTATAGAAGGTTCGGGGCAGCCCCAGCATTTT. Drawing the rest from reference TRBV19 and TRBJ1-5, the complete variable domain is DGGITQSPKYLFRKEGQNVTLSCEQNLNHDAMYWYRQDPGQGLRLIYYSQIVNDFQKGDIAEGYSVSREKKESFPLTVTSAQKNPTAFYLCASSIEGSGQPQHFGDGTRLSIL.

CDR3 DNA: TGTGCCAGCAGCTTAGAGGCACCTCCACCCTACGAGCAGTACTTC. Encoded protein: CASSLEAPPPYEQYF. The chain links TRBV7-6 to TRBJ2-7; D not resolved. The CDR3 runs 15 residues. Germline values: CDR1 SGHVS, CDR2 FNYEAQ. The V end lost 1 base, the J end lost 2 bases, and 12 bases lay between the germline ends.

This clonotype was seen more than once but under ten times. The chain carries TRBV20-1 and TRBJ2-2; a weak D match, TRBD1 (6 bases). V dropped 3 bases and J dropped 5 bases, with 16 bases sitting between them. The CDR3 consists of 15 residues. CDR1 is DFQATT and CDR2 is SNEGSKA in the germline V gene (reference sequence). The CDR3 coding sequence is TGCAGTGCTAGGGGTTTGACAGGTGGGACCGGGGAGCTGTTTTTT. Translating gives CSARGLTGGTGELFF.

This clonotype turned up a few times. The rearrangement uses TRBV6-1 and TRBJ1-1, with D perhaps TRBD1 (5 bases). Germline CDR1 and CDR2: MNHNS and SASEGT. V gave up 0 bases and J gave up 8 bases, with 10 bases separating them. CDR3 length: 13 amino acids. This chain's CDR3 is CASSEARQGEAFF. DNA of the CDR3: TGTGCCAGCAGTGAAGCCCGGCAGGGAGAAGCTTTCTTT.

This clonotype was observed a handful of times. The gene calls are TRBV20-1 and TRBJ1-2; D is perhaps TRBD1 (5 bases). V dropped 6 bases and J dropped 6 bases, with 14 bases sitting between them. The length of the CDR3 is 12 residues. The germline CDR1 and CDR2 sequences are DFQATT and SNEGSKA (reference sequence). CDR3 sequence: CSAPFTRDGYTF. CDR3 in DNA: TGCAGTGCGCCCTTTACCAGGGATGGCTACACCTTC.

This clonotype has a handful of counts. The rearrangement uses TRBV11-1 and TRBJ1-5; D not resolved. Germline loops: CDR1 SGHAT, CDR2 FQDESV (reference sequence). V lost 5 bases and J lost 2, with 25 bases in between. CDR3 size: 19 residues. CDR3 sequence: CASSALDPGGVWRNQPQHF. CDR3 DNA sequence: TGTGCCAGCAGCGCCCTGGACCCGGGCGGGGTCTGGCGCAATCAGCCCCAGCATTTT.

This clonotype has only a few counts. The DNA for the CDR3 is TGTGCCACCAGCCACAGGGAAGGGGACAATGAGCAGTTCTTC. Translation: CATSHREGDNEQFF. This rearrangement joins TRBV15 to TRBJ2-1, with D possibly being TRBD1 (6 bases). The germline V and J ends were trimmed by 5 bases and 5 bases, with 13 bases remaining between them. The CDR3 covers 14 residues. Germline V gene lookup returns CDR1 LNHNV and CDR2 YYDKDF (reference sequence).